This T cell receptor (beta chain) was captured in a study of cytomegalovirus exposure and HLA in healthy donors. There are a few counts of this clone. Antigen unknown. This PCR relied on a set of 60 Vbeta primers and 13 Jbeta primers. Profiled with immunoSEQ multiplex PCR; TCRdb holds only in-frame clones, not every one. Among approximately 100,000 clones listed, 74% were seen once. The CDR3 contains 16 residues. Per the germline V gene, CDR1 is SGHTA and CDR2 is FQGNSA. The V gene end was trimmed by 0 bases and the J gene end by 9 bases; junction bases not matched to a gene: 8. Study-level points and caveats: In a later analysis, an Asian-associated ancestry cluster reportedly showed fewer N-insertions than the roughly 700-donor mean. Clonal expansion, a later analysis showed, was greater in HLA-associated TCR beta chains than in equally common others. A later analysis linked 15,000 to 20,000 TCR beta sequences to HLA alleles at 0.05 false discovery rate. Later work found most CMV-associated TCR beta chains apparently HLA-restricted.

The clonotype comes from a man in his forties or fifties in good health and CMV-seropositive. The sample taken for sequencing was PBMCs. The chain employs TRBV7-2 and TRBJ2-5; TRBD2 aligns across 12 bases. The CDR3, as DNA: TGTGCCAGCAGCTTAGCGCGGACTAGCGGGGCCGGGGCCCAGTACTTC. Translated, it gives CASSLARTSGAGAQYF. The full variable domain, in which reference TRBV7-2 and TRBJ2-5 provide the parts outside the CDR3, is GAGVSQSPSNKVTEKGKDVELRCDPISGHTALYWYRQSLGQGLEFLIYFQGNSAPDKSGLPSDRFSAERTGGSVSTLTIQRTQQEDSAVYLCASSLARTSGAGAQYFGPGTRLLVL.